The rows below give T cell receptor beta chains drawn from one sample of a study of PD-1 blockade in classical Hodgkin lymphoma. Libraries were prepared by immunoSEQ multiplex PCR; TCRdb keeps only in-frame clonotypes and omits some of them. The sample yields 43,000 or so clones, roughly 73% seen once. Sequenced material: peripheral blood mononuclear cells (PBMCs), taken before the fourth cycle of nivolumab. The source of these receptors is a human donor with classical Hodgkin lymphoma. Both conserved end residues are part of each CDR3. The D gene is left open where the match is weak. Size is stated for part of the rows, as once, few or many counts, or as a class when the clone is expanded.

clone_size | j_call | v_call | d_call | cdr3_nt | cdr3_aa
- | TRBJ2-3 | TRBV5-1 | - | TGCGCCAGCAGCCCCATCTCTAGCACAGATACGCAGTATTTT | CASSPISSTDTQYF
- | TRBJ1-2 | TRBV19 | TRBD1 | TGTGCCAGTAGTATTTTAGACAGGGGTACTATTGGCTACACCTTC | CASSILDRGTIGYTF
- | TRBJ1-1 | TRBV5-1 | - | TGCGCCAGCAGCCAACAGGGAAACACTGAAGCTTTCTTT | CASSQQGNTEAFF
- | TRBJ2-3 | TRBV13 | - | TGTGCCAGCAGCTACAGCACAGATACGCAGTATTTT | CASSYSTDTQYF
- | TRBJ2-1 | TRBV5-1 | - | TGCGCCAGCAGCTTGTCAGCGAATGAGCAGTTCTTC | CASSLSANEQFF
- | TRBJ2-1 | TRBV5-1 | TRBD2 | TGCGCCAGCAGTTCCCTGGGGGGGAATGAGCAGTTCTTC | CASSSLGGNEQFF
- | TRBJ2-3 | TRBV5-1 | - | TGCGCCAGCAGCTTGGTTAGGGGTGGCACAGATACGCAGTATTTT | CASSLVRGGTDTQYF
- | TRBJ1-1 | TRBV5-1 | TRBD1 | TGCGCCAGCAGCAAGGGACAGGGGGGTACTGAAGCTTTCTTT | CASSKGQGGTEAFF
- | TRBJ1-5 | TRBV6-5 | TRBD1 | TGTGCCAGCAGTTACAGTGACAGGGGGCTAGAGCCCCAGCATTTT | CASSYSDRGLEPQHF
- | TRBJ2-3 | TRBV7-6 | TRBD1 | TGTGCCAGCAGCTCCCGGGACAGGGGCACAGATACGCAGTATTTT | CASSSRDRGTDTQYF
- | TRBJ2-3 | TRBV6-6 | TRBD1 | TGTGCCGCCCGTGGGACAGGGGGCACAGATACGCAGTATTTT | CAARGTGGTDTQYF
- | TRBJ2-5 | TRBV19 | - | TGTGCCAGTAGTATAACTGCAGGGTGGGAGACCCAGTACTTC | CASSITAGWETQYF
- | TRBJ1-2 | TRBV7-3 | - | TGTGCCAGCAGCCCATCGGGGGAACTACCCTATGGCTACACCTTC | CASSPSGELPYGYTF
few | TRBJ1-5 | TRBV6-6 | - | TGTGCCAGCAGTTACGGGATGGGCGGCAATCAGCCCCAGCATTTT | CASSYGMGGNQPQHF
once | TRBJ2-7 | TRBV7-2 | - | TGTGCCAGCAGCCCCCCTGCAGGGGCCGCCTACGAGCAGTACTTC | CASSPPAGAAYEQYF
- | TRBJ1-2 | TRBV29-1 | TRBD1 | TGCAGCGTTGAAGATGCGGGCAGGGGGTATGGCTACACCTTC | CSVEDAGRGYGYTF
once | TRBJ1-5 | TRBV6-4 | - | TGTGCCAGCAGTCCGGGGGGGCAAGTTGGGGAGCCCCAGCATTTT | CASSPGGQVGEPQHF
- | TRBJ2-1 | TRBV5-1 | TRBD2 | TGCGCCAGCAGCGGGGTAGCGGGGGGTTCCTACAATGAGCAGTTCTTC | CASSGVAGGSYNEQFF
- | TRBJ2-7 | TRBV28 | - | TGTGCCAGCAGTTACCCGGACAGAAGATCCTACGAGCAGTACTTC | CASSYPDRRSYEQYF
- | TRBJ2-5 | TRBV6-5 | - | TGTGCCAGCAGTTACTCTCTGGCAGGGTGGCAAGAGACCCAGTACTTC | CASSYSLAGWQETQYF
- | TRBJ1-1 | TRBV19 | TRBD1 | TGTGCCGTAACAGGGGGCCACGGCACTGAAGCTTTCTTT | CAVTGGHGTEAFF
- | TRBJ1-2 | TRBV11-2 | - | TGTGCCAGCAGCTTAGATCGTTCTGGCGATGGCTACACCTTC | CASSLDRSGDGYTF
- | TRBJ2-2 | TRBV30 | TRBD1 | TGTGCCTGGACCGGAATGACAGGGATCGGGGAGCTGTTTTTT | CAWTGMTGIGELFF
- | TRBJ2-3 | TRBV7-9 | - | TGTGCCAGCAGCTTATGGGGAGATACGCAGTATTTT | CASSLWGDTQYF
many | TRBJ1-2 | TRBV4-3 | - | TGCGCCAGCAGCCAAGATAGGGCGTCCTATGGCTACACCTTC | CASSQDRASYGYTF
- | TRBJ2-7 | TRBV6-5 | TRBD2 | TGTGCCAGCGGAAGCGGGACTTCTTTCTACGAGCAGTACTTC | CASGSGTSFYEQYF
- | TRBJ1-2 | TRBV7-2 | - | TGTGCCAGCAGCCTTACCCATCGGGGGAGCTATGGCTACACCTTC | CASSLTHRGSYGYTF
- | TRBJ1-3 | TRBV7-2 | TRBD1 | TGTGCCAGCAGCAAACAGGGGCTTGGAAACACCATATATTTT | CASSKQGLGNTIYF
- | TRBJ1-6 | TRBV7-2 | - | TGTGCCAGCAGCCTAGAGGGGGGGCGCGTTTCACCCCTCCACTTT | CASSLEGGRVSPLHF
- | TRBJ2-1 | TRBV19 | - | TGTGCCAGTAGTGCCACCTGGGGGGACAATGAGCAGTTCTTC | CASSATWGDNEQFF
- | TRBJ1-1 | TRBV19 | - | TGTGCCAGTAGGATGAGGGCCAACACTGAAGCTTTCTTT | CASRMRANTEAFF
- | TRBJ2-3 | TRBV19 | TRBD2 | TGTGCCAGTAGCCTTAGCGGGGACAGCACAGATACGCAGTATTTT | CASSLSGDSTDTQYF
large | TRBJ1-1 | TRBV13 | - | TGTGCCAGCAGCTTAGGATTCTCCAGCCTGAACACTGAAGCTTTCTTT | CASSLGFSSLNTEAFF
- | TRBJ1-5 | TRBV19 | - | TGTGCCAGTAGTACCTCAGGGACGGGTCAGCCCCAGCATTTT | CASSTSGTGQPQHF
- | TRBJ2-1 | TRBV29-1 | TRBD1 | TGCAGCGTTGAGGGACAGGGGGTTTCTAATGAGCAGTTCTTC | CSVEGQGVSNEQFF
- | TRBJ1-5 | TRBV2 | TRBD1 | TGTGCCAGCCGCCGGACAGGGGGCGCCGGGCAGCCCCAGCATTTT | CASRRTGGAGQPQHF
- | TRBJ1-1 | TRBV5-1 | TRBD1 | TGCGCCAGCACCCGGGACAGGGCCACTGAAGCTTTCTTT | CASTRDRATEAFF
- | TRBJ1-2 | TRBV6-5 | - | TGTGCCAGCAGGCCGGGGTTTCCGGATGGCTACACCTTC | CASRPGFPDGYTF
- | TRBJ2-1 | TRBV5-1 | TRBD2 | TGCGCCACCAAAGAACTAGCGGGGGGACTCAATGAGCAGTTCTTC | CATKELAGGLNEQFF
- | TRBJ1-2 | TRBV18 | TRBD1 | TGTGCCAACTCCCCGGGACAGGGGGAAAACTATGGCTACACCTTC | CANSPGQGENYGYTF
- | TRBJ1-1 | TRBV7-9 | - | TGTGCCAGCAGCATGCTACAGGGCTTCACTGAAGCTTTCTTT | CASSMLQGFTEAFF
- | TRBJ1-1 | TRBV9 | TRBD1 | TGTGCCAGCAGCGCAGGGGGCACGAACACTGAAGCTTTCTTT | CASSAGGTNTEAFF
few | TRBJ2-2 | TRBV2 | - | TGTGCCAGCAGAGTCGGGTGGGATACCGGGGAGCTGTTTTTT | CASRVGWDTGELFF
- | TRBJ2-5 | TRBV7-9 | TRBD2 | TGTGCCAGCAGCCCATCCGGGGGGACTTACAGTAAAGAGACCCAGTACTTC | CASSPSGGTYSKETQYF
- | TRBJ2-6 | TRBV9 | - | TGTGCCAGCAGCGTTGGTGGATCTGGGGCCAACGTCCTGACTTTC | CASSVGGSGANVLTF
- | TRBJ2-5 | TRBV6-5 | - | TGTGCCAGCAGTTACTCGCACGGGACAGAGACCCAGTACTTC | CASSYSHGTETQYF
- | TRBJ1-2 | TRBV7-9 | - | TGTGCCAGCAGCCGGGACACCGACTATGGCTACACCTTC | CASSRDTDYGYTF
- | TRBJ1-2 | TRBV28 | - | TGTGCCAGCAGTAAACAGGGCCTCAATGGCTACACCTTC | CASSKQGLNGYTF
- | TRBJ1-2 | TRBV18 | TRBD1 | TGTGCCAGCTCACAAGACAGGGACTATGGCTACACCTTC | CASSQDRDYGYTF
- | TRBJ1-2 | TRBV6-6 | - | TGTGCCAGCAGTTACTCGCTTCAGGGAGCCTATGGCTACACCTTC | CASSYSLQGAYGYTF
- | TRBJ1-4 | TRBV28 | TRBD1 | TGTGCCAGCAGTTCGGGACAGAATGAAAAACTGTTTTTT | CASSSGQNEKLFF
- | TRBJ1-2 | TRBV29-1 | TRBD1 | TGCAGCGTGCGCGGACAGGCCTATGGCTACACCTTC | CSVRGQAYGYTF
- | TRBJ1-2 | TRBV7-9 | - | TGTGCCAGCAGCTCTACCGGACAGTCAAACTATGGCTACACCTTC | CASSSTGQSNYGYTF
- | TRBJ2-7 | TRBV29-1 | TRBD2 | TGCAGCGTTGAAGGGGCTAGCGGCGAGCAGTACTTC | CSVEGASGEQYF